The 10 T cell receptor beta chains below come from one sample, sequenced in a study of OX40 agonist ivuxolimab in advanced cancers. Receptors were amplified or captured by the immunoSEQ multiplex PCR assay. The source is immuneACCESS, and TCRdb retained only in-frame sequences with V and J called. Part of the clones is not carried over; for the studies checked, unresolved V genes explain less than half of this, and the remainder is unexplained. The sample table shows about 70,000 clones, and 80% to 95% are seen once. Less than 10% of the sample comes from the top ten. Sample: CD4+ or CD8+ T cells sorted from blood, taken in a trial of the OX40 agonist ivuxolimab. These receptors came from an adult with an advanced solid tumor such as melanoma, head and neck, liver or kidney cancer.

V gene TRBV13 combines with J gene TRBJ2-3; D is possibly TRBD1 or TRBD2 (5 bases each). Germline V lookup: CDR1 PRHDT, CDR2 FYEKMQ (reference sequence). The CDR3 contains 16 residues. The germline V and J ends were trimmed by 0 bases and 3 bases, with 13 bases remaining between them. The CDR3 loop is CASSLGLRGRTDTQYF. As DNA, the CDR3 is TGTGCCAGCAGCTTAGGCCTGAGGGGTCGGACAGATACGCAGTATTTT.

This clone was found a few times. The J gene is TRBJ1-5, the V gene TRBV2; possible D gene TRBD1, 5 bases. This CDR3 has 12 amino acids. The ends were cut back, 7 bases at V and 3 bases at J, with 7 bases in the middle. Germline V gene sequence: CDR1 SNHLY, CDR2 FYNNEI. This CDR3 is CASNRINQPQHF. CDR3 bases: TGTGCCAGCAACAGGATCAATCAGCCCCAGCATTTT.

This clone was picked up a small number of times. The chain is built from TRBV9 and TRBJ1-1, with D uncertain. V gave up 2 bases and J gave up 5 bases, with 13 bases separating them. The CDR3 spans 14 residues. Germline assignment: CDR1 SGDLS and CDR2 YYNGEE. This CDR3 reads CASSVDGVGTEAFF. In DNA form, the CDR3 reads TGTGCCAGCAGCGTTGACGGGGTCGGGACTGAAGCTTTCTTT.

This chain connects TRBV19 to TRBJ2-7; maybe TRBD1 (6 bases). The CDR3 loop spans 13 amino acids. Trimming took off 3 bases at V and 5 bases at J, with 11 bases between the two ends. Germline V lookup: CDR1 LNHDA, CDR2 SQIVND (reference sequence). The CDR3 DNA sequence: TGTGCCAGTAGTATGTACAGGGCCGACGAGCAGTACTTC. This encodes CASSMYRADEQYF.

This clone was counted once. V and J are TRBV27 and TRBJ2-3; 7 bases are shared with TRBD2. Germline-derived CDR1 and CDR2 are MNHEY and SMNVEV (reference sequence). This CDR3 is built from 18 residues. Trimming removed 6 bases from V and 2 bases from J; junction bases left unmatched: 17. The CDR3 spells CASSPLGSLGGNTDTQYF. The CDR3 DNA sequence: TGTGCCAGCAGCCCGCTTGGGTCTCTGGGGGGGAACACAGATACGCAGTATTTT.

The chain has TRBV27 and TRBJ1-1; perhaps TRBD1 as D (5 bases). Trimming cost V 6 bases and J 4 bases, with 12 bases left between them. CDR1 and CDR2 from the germline V gene are MNHEY and SMNVEV (reference sequence). This CDR3 spans 13 amino acids. CDR3 loop: CASSRGVFTEAFF. In DNA, the CDR3 is TGTGCCAGCAGCCGGGGGGTTTTCACTGAAGCTTTCTTT.

The chain has TRBV4-1 and TRBJ2-7; D ambiguous. CDR1 is MGHRA and CDR2 is YSYEKL in the germline V gene. The CDR3 is made up of 13 amino acids. V lost 4 bases and J 3 bases, leaving 10 bases between the germline ends. The CDR3 is CASSPKEHYEQYF. The CDR3 DNA follows: TGCGCCAGCAGCCCGAAAGAACACTACGAGCAGTACTTC.

The chain couples TRBV7-9 to TRBJ1-3, with 7 bases matching TRBD1. Losses at the gene ends were 1 base for V and 0 bases for J; bases not matched to a gene: 9. CDR3 length equals 18 residues. Germline V CDR1 and CDR2: SEHNR, FQNEAQ (reference sequence). CDR3 sequence reads: CASSLVPGQAHSGNTIYF. CDR3 sequence (DNA): TGTGCCAGCAGCTTAGTTCCCGGACAGGCACACTCTGGAAACACCATATATTTT.

In its sample, this clone was seen once. The J gene is TRBJ1-2, the V gene TRBV11-2; D ambiguous. The CDR3 has 13 residues. Germline CDR1 and CDR2: SGHAT and FQNNGV. Between the trimmed V and J ends, which lost 5 bases and 2 bases, there was a span of 9 bases. The CDR3 loop is CASSRGGNYGYTF. CDR3 nucleotide sequence: TGTGCCAGCAGCCGGGGAGGAAACTATGGCTACACCTTC.

The chain recombines TRBV7-2 with TRBJ2-1; tentatively, D is TRBD1 or TRBD2 (5 bases each). The V end was cut by 3 bases, the J end by 0 bases, with 9 bases between. Germline loops: CDR1 SGHTA, CDR2 FQGNSA. The CDR3 sequence is 15 residues long. The CDR3 loop is CASSLGESSYNEQFF. The CDR3 DNA sequence: TGTGCCAGCAGCTTGGGGGAGAGCTCCTACAATGAGCAGTTCTTC.